Given below is one TCR beta chain in context. The CDR3 sequence is 21 residues long. Germline loops: CDR1 SGHRS, CDR2 YFSETQ. V shed 0 bases and J 1 base; nucleotides not matched to a gene: 15. The authors' processing: Amplifying reference gene primers gave estimates of nucleated cell counts. Produced via immunoSEQ multiplex PCR; TCRdb's table is partial and in-frame only. The DNA gave D and trimming, while V, J and clone size come from that table. The table has about 210,000 clones, approximately 89% seen once; the top ten hold 4.8%. These data belong to a study of blood T cell repertoires in COVID-19. Looking at the study overall: Specimens from acute and convalescent COVID-19 originated in the United States, Italy and Spain.

The chain uses TRBV5-1 and TRBJ2-1, with TRBD2 matching 11 bases. The clonotype comes from a woman aged 40-49 years with acute or convalescent COVID-19. Sequencing was performed on peripheral blood. The CDR3 bases are TGCGCCAGCAGCTTGGCCGCAAGACTAGCGGGAACCGGCGGTTCCTACAATGAGCAGTTCTTC. It encodes CASSLAARLAGTGGSYNEQFF.